These 10 T cell receptor beta chains were sequenced from one sample in a study of blood T cell repertoires in COVID-19. Only in-frame clones appear in the TCRdb table, and some are missing; sequencing was by immunoSEQ multiplex PCR. The table lists fewer than 350,000 clones, about 90% of them singletons. Material: PBMCs or T cells enriched from blood (not recorded which). The receptors were sampled from a young woman with acute COVID-19.

V usage is TRBV19 and J usage is TRBJ1-1, with 7 bases aligning to TRBD1. The J segment lost 0 bases and the V segment lost 3 bases, leaving 4 bases of the junction unmatched. This CDR3 is built from 15 residues. Germline CDR1 LNHDA, CDR2 SQIVND (reference sequence). In DNA, the CDR3 is TGTGCCAGTAGTATCTCCAGGGGGATGAACACTGAAGCTTTCTTT. This sequence encodes CASSISRGMNTEAFF.

This clone was recorded once. The V and J genes are TRBV6-5 and TRBJ2-1; tentatively, D is TRBD2 (6 bases). Germline V gene data show CDR1 as MNHEY and CDR2 as SVGAGI. Trimming shortened V by 0 bases and J by 2 bases, and 11 bases separated the two germline ends. The CDR3 loop spans 16 amino acids. CDR3 bases: TGTGCCAGCAGTTACTCGGCGGGAAGAGCCTACAATGAGCAGTTCTTC. This gives the protein CASSYSAGRAYNEQFF.

The CDR3 loop is CASSHQGTDQDIQYF. The CDR3 DNA reads as TGTGCCAGCAGCCACCAGGGCACGGATCAAGACATTCAGTACTTC. The chain links TRBV4-2 to TRBJ2-4; possibly TRBD1 for D (5 bases). Germline V gene lookup returns CDR1 LGHNA and CDR2 YNFKEQ. This CDR3 comprises 15 residues. Trimming pared 3 bases from V and 8 bases from J, leaving 17 bases between.

This chain links TRBV6-1 with TRBJ2-1; 9 nucleotides align to TRBD2. CDR1 and CDR2 (germline): MNHNS, SASEGT. J lost 2 bases, V lost 2 bases, and 4 bases had no gene match. The CDR3 has 16 amino acids. The CDR3 DNA is TGTGCCAGCAGTGAATCTAGCGGGGACCCCTACAATGAGCAGTTCTTC. Residues: CASSESSGDPYNEQFF.

The chain joins TRBV2 to TRBJ1-2, with a tentative D call TRBD1 (5 bases). The germline gives CDR1 SNHLY, CDR2 FYNNEI. The V gene lost 3 bases and the J gene lost 5 bases, with 16 bases spanning the gap. The CDR3 sequence is 15 residues long. For the CDR3, the DNA is TGTGCCAGCAGTGACAGGGCCCATGGCATATATGGCTACACCTTC. This sequence encodes CASSDRAHGIYGYTF.

The CDR3 coding sequence is TGTGCCAGCAGAGACCCAGGTGAGGGGACTTTATACGAGCAGTACTTC. It specifies CASRDPGEGTLYEQYF. The rearrangement joins TRBV27 to TRBJ2-7, with D possibly being TRBD2 (6 bases). Germline CDR1 and CDR2: MNHEY and SMNVEV (reference sequence). The CDR3 is 16 residues long. V lost 6 bases and J 4 bases, leaving 22 bases between the germline ends.

The V and J genes are TRBV19 and TRBJ1-1; 9 bases are a match to TRBD1. This CDR3 has 14 amino acids. CDR1 is LNHDA, CDR2 SQIVND, per germline (reference sequence). V trimming: 4 bases; J trimming: 5 bases; junction bases outside the gene matches: 5. CDR3 sequence (DNA): TGTGCCAGTAGTACACAGGGGGCTTGGACTGAAGCTTTCTTT. This translates into CASSTQGAWTEAFF.

The chain uses TRBV28 and TRBJ2-3, with 9 positions matching TRBD1. V dropped 2 bases and J dropped 5; count of bases not matched to a gene: 5. Germline V lookup: CDR1 MDHEN, CDR2 SYDVKM. The CDR3 is made up of 15 amino acids. The DNA of the CDR3 is TGTGCCAGCAGTTTACGACAGGGGGGGAGAGATACGCAGTATTTT. Its protein product is CASSLRQGGRDTQYF.

This clone was counted only a few times. The chain has TRBV4-1 and TRBJ1-2; 11 nucleotides match TRBD1. The CDR3 contains 15 residues. V was pared by 4 bases and J by 4 bases, with 5 bases of the junction left unmatched. The germline gives CDR1 MGHRA, CDR2 YSYEKL. This CDR3 is CASSLSGTGGYGYTF. In DNA form, the CDR3 reads TGCGCCAGCAGCCTGTCCGGGACAGGGGGCTATGGCTACACCTTC.

This clone appeared a few times. The genes are TRBV27 and TRBJ1-6; TRBD1 aligns across 7 bases. Trimming removed 6 bases from V and 7 bases from J; junction bases left unmatched: 12. Germline lookup yields CDR1 MNHEY and CDR2 SMNVEV (reference sequence). The CDR3 consists of 16 residues. DNA for the CDR3: TGTGCCAGCAGCCCTCAGTACGGGACAGTGAATTCACCCCTCCACTTT. As protein: CASSPQYGTVNSPLHF.